This T cell receptor beta chain came from a study of Graves' ophthalmopathy and Graves' hyperthyroidism. Beta-chain TCR CDR3 regions were amplified from RNA transcripts. Investigators did first-round RT-PCR with HTBI primers, then second-round multiplex PCR. TCRdb fed the multiplex PCR reads into MiXCR, producing one record per CDR3 protein. The sample lists 560,000 or so distinct CDR3 sequences; less than 45% were seen once. Newly diagnosed, the hyperthyroidism patients had under 2 months' duration and were aged 18 to 65. Patients were left out if they had other autoimmune diseases, uncontrolled infections, pregnancy or lactation. Worth noting for this clonotype: Antigen: not known.

V shed 3 bases and J 3 bases; nucleotides not matched to a gene: 3. The CDR3 is 15 residues long. Germline-derived CDR1 and CDR2 are SEHNR and FQNEAQ (reference sequence). Overall study results and limits: The majority of expanded thyroid clonotypes above 0.001 frequency also occurred in blood. Progression of ophthalmopathy was predicted by the model with approximately 71% sensitivity and just under 75% specificity.

The clonotype originates from an adult man with Graves' hyperthyroidism. Sample: peripheral blood or thyroid tissue (not recorded which). The J gene is TRBJ2-2, the V gene TRBV7-9, with 8 bases matching TRBD1. The CDR3 bases are TGTGCCAGCAGCTTCAGGGGGCAGGACACCGGGGAGCTGTTTTTT. Encoded protein: CASSFRGQDTGELFF.